The clone carrying this T cell receptor (beta chain) was seen a few times. This record comes from a study of blood T cell repertoires in COVID-19. Study overall: The analysed material was cDNA or gDNA that came from T cells, B-cell-depleted T cells, or PBMCs.

The trim removed 5 bases at V and 4 bases at J, leaving 6 bases unmatched. Germline CDR1 and CDR2: SEHNR and FQNEAQ (reference sequence). This CDR3 has 15 residues. In the authors' methods: Estimation of nucleated cell counts was performed using reference gene primer amplification. Measured with immunoSEQ multiplex PCR; TCRdb has only the in-frame clones, and not every one. V, J and clone size reflect that table, while D and trimming were determined from the DNA. The sample yields 30,000 to 40,000 clones, around 90% seen once. This rearrangement joins TRBV7-9 to TRBJ2-5; 11 bases align to TRBD2. The source is a man between 65 and 85 years old with acute or convalescent COVID-19. The sample consisted of peripheral blood. The CDR3 loop reads CASSTSSGRTETQYF. In DNA, the CDR3 is TGTGCCAGCAGCACCTCTAGCGGGAGGACAGAGACCCAGTACTTC. Filled out from reference TRBV7-9 and TRBJ2-5, the complete variable domain reads DTGVSQNPRHKITKRGQNVTFRCDPISEHNRLYWYRQTLGQGPEFLTYFQNEAQLEKSRLLSDRFSAERPKGSFSTLEIQRTEQGDSAMYLCASSTSSGRTETQYFGPGTRLLVL.